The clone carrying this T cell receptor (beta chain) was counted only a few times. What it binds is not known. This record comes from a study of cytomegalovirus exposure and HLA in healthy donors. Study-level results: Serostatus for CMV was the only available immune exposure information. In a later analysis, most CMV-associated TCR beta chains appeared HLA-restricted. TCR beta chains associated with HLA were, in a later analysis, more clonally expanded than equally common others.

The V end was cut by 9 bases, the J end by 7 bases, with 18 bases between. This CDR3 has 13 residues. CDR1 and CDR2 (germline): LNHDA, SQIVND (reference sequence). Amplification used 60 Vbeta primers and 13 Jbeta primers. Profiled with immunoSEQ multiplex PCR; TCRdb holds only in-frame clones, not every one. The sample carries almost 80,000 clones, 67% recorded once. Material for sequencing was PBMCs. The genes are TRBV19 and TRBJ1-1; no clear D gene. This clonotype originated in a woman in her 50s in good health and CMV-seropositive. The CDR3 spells CASKRRGSVEAFF. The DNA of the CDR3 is TGTGCCAGCAAACGGCGGGGTTCGGTTGAAGCTTTCTTT.